A selection of T cell receptor beta chains follows, all from one sample in a study of blood T cell repertoires in COVID-19. Sequenced by immunoSEQ multiplex PCR; TCRdb stores in-frame clones only, minus some. The sample records roughly 250,000 clones, approximately 90% being singletons. Sequenced sample: peripheral blood. The receptors come from a middle-aged woman who had recovered from COVID-19. CDR3s include the opening cysteine and the closing phenylalanine or tryptophan. The order of the fields is clone size, D gene, V gene, CDR3 protein. A D gene is named only where the DNA matches it firmly. Expanded clones are given a class, and other clones once, few, many or no size at all.

>-|-|TRBV19
CASSRLDLAKNIQYF
>-|TRBD1|TRBV11-3
CASSTRTGGNANYGYTF
>once|TRBD2|TRBV2
CASSVFTSGGGDEQFF
>once|-|TRBV24-1
CATSDLETQYF
>-|-|TRBV28
CASRSGGTVYGYTF
>-|-|TRBV19
CATRTTPSGNTIYF
>-|-|TRBV27
CASSLSAPLYQPQHF
>-|-|TRBV5-1
CASSLLTGPTGELFF
>-|-|TRBV6-5
CASSYSRKKTQYF
>-|TRBD1|TRBV10-3
CAISTGGRETQYF
>-|-|TRBV18
CASSSHPIPRGGETQYF
>-|-|TRBV7-3
CASSFEGVGITEAFF
>-|TRBD2|TRBV5-4
CASSLAGGDTQYF
>-|TRBD1|TRBV3-1/TRBV3-2
CASSQEFGTANYGYTF
>-|-|TRBV7-9
CASSLVEGRGEKLFF
>few|-|TRBV19
CASTEGRFYGYTF
>-|-|TRBV7-2
CASSLLSNGEQYF
>-|TRBD1|TRBV18
CASSGDRGRLYGYTF
>-|-|TRBV5-1
CASSLVSGSHEQYF
>once|-|TRBV7-2
CASSLARTGGATSGRSEQYF
>-|-|TRBV6-4
CAQAIPRRNTEAFF
>-|-|TRBV14
CASSQDQGDYGYTF
>-|TRBD1|TRBV2
CASSPGQGREKLFF
>-|TRBD2|TRBV2
CASSATSGGPTSTDTQYF
>-|TRBD2|TRBV7-2
CASSLATSGRAYEQYF
>-|TRBD1|TRBV5-1
CASSLGSDRGRLAGYTF
>-|-|TRBV19
CASSIRGGLGMYNEQFF
>-|-|TRBV14
CASSQSSRGAKNIQYF
>-|TRBD1|TRBV7-2
CASSFRQGDEAFF
>-|-|TRBV5-5
CASSFGQGGYEQYF
>-|TRBD1|TRBV27
CASSRDGTAPYEQYF
>-|-|TRBV9
CASSVVEDYGYTF
>-|TRBD2|TRBV6-5
CAGTGGGAGETQYF
>-|-|TRBV2
CASSESQGLNIQYF
>-|TRBD2|TRBV18
CASSLTAGVYNEQFF
>-|TRBD2|TRBV7-9
CASTVAGGTGELFF
>-|TRBD2|TRBV9
CASSVISGGIYNEQFF
>few|-|TRBV28
CASSLPVNSNQPQHF
>-|-|TRBV5-1
CASSYQGILDIQYF
>-|-|TRBV4-3
CASSQDHSSGANVLTF
>-|TRBD2|TRBV27
CASSFGLAGGRGEQFF
>-|TRBD2|TRBV24-1
CATSDLGLGTVNEQFF
>-|-|TRBV14
CASSQRTSGQGNTIYF
>-|TRBD2|TRBV6-2/TRBV6-3
CASSRTSGSYEQYF
>-|-|TRBV2
CASQDSNSNQPQHF
>-|TRBD2|TRBV7-2
CASSFSGRGSYNEQFF
>few|TRBD1|TRBV27
CASTPGTGVGYTF
>-|-|TRBV7-2
CASSAGLAQETQYF
>-|TRBD2|TRBV15
CATSREGLVWVNEQFF
>-|TRBD2|TRBV6-2/TRBV6-3
CASSTPLGGVPYEQYF
>-|TRBD1|TRBV6-1
CASSGRRDRVTNEKLFF
>-|-|TRBV6-5
CASSYLGQSTPYEQYF
>-|TRBD1|TRBV7-2
CASSSGTGKETQYF
>-|-|TRBV5-1
CASSPSGGRETQYF
>-|-|TRBV6-5
CASSTGIGLFF